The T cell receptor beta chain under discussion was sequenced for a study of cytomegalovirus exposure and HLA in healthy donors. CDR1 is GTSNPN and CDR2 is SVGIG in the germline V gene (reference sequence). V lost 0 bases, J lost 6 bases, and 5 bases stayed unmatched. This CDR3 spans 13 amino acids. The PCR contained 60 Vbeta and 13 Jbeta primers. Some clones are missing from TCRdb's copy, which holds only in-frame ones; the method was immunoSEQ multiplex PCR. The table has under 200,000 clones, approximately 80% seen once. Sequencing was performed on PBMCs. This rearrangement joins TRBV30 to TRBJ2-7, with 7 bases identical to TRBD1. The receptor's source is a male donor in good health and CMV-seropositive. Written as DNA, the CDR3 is TGTGCCTGGAGTGTACTACAGGGGCGCGAGCAGTACTTC. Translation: CAWSVLQGREQYF.